These T cell receptor beta chains were read from a single sample in a study of T cell repertoires in cytomegalovirus infection. These receptors' targets are unknown. TCRdb fed the reads into MiXCR, producing one record per CDR3 protein. The sample has more than 55,000 distinct CDR3 sequences, more than 20% seen once; the top ten hold roughly two thirds. This specimen was CD8+ T cells from cultured PBMCs, taken from culture after CMV antigen stimulation. The receptors derive from a human donor in good health (CMV status not recorded). Some clones in this sample may be carry-over from other donors' samples. Both conserved end residues are part of each CDR3. Fields, in order: V gene, J gene, clone size, D gene, CDR3 length, CDR3 protein, CDR3 DNA. A D gene is named only where the DNA matches it firmly. Expanded clones get a size class; other rows say once, few or many, or leave the size out.

>TRBV6-2/TRBV6-3|TRBJ2-2|few|.|13
CASTIGDTGELFF
TGTGCCAGCACGATCGGAGACACCGGGGAGCTGTTTTTT
>TRBV4-1|TRBJ1-5|few|.|15
CASSLRRASNQPQHF
TGTGCCAGCAGCCTCCGGAGGGCTAGCAATCAGCCCCAGCATTTT
>TRBV12-3/TRBV12-4|TRBJ1-5|.|.|15
CASSFDLEWAQPQHF
TGTGCCAGCAGTTTTGATCTAGAGTGGGCTCAGCCCCAGCATTTT
>TRBV7-6|TRBJ2-3|.|TRBD2|17
CASSLRSGLAEADTQYF
TGTGCCAGCAGCTTAAGATCTGGACTAGCTGAGGCAGATACGCAGTATTTT
>TRBV12-3/TRBV12-4|TRBJ2-2|once|.|15
CASRFRDLRTGELFF
TGTGCCAGCAGGTTCCGGGACCTGAGGACCGGGGAGCTGTTTTTT
>TRBV7-9|TRBJ2-7|.|TRBD2|16
CASSLVTSGGFYEQYF
TGTGCCAGCAGCTTGGTGACTAGCGGGGGGTTCTACGAGCAGTACTTC
>TRBV6-8|TRBJ2-3|few|TRBD1|16
CASSYSKTGDADTQYF
TGTGCCAGCAGTTACTCGAAGACAGGGGACGCAGATACGCAGTATTTT
>TRBV7-6|TRBJ1-5|few|.|15
CASSLEYGSNQPQHF
TGTGCCAGCAGCTTAGAGTACGGTAGCAATCAGCCCCAGCATTTT
>TRBV15|TRBJ2-5|few|.|17
CATSSLGGSGFEETQYF
TGTGCCACCAGCAGTTTAGGTGGTTCCGGATTCGAAGAGACCCAGTACTTC
>TRBV30|TRBJ2-7|once|.|15
CAWSAGRRVLYEQYF
TGTGCCTGGAGTGCCGGACGGAGGGTCCTCTACGAGCAGTACTTC
>TRBV6-1|TRBJ2-2|once|.|13
CASGLRDTGELFF
TGTGCCAGCGGCCTCCGAGACACCGGGGAGCTGTTTTTT